This T cell receptor beta chain was documented in a study of vaccination and CD4 T cells after COVID-19. With the Oncomine TCR Beta short-read assay, DNA from cultured CD4+ T cells was sequenced. Genomic DNA was isolated from CD4+ T cells that had been cultured. Each CDR3 protein is one row after TCRdb ran MiXCR on the PCR reads. The table shows 9,000 to 10,000 distinct CDR3 sequences, with around 33% occurring only once. About this clonotype itself: No antigen is known for it.

Treatment in this sample: approximately 9-day PBMC culture with coronavirus spike peptide pools or control peptides (ViraFEST assay). Researchers collected the unexposed donor's CD4+ T cells before the COVID-19 pandemic (2011-2018). This CDR3 comprises 15 residues. The V gene's germline CDR1 is MNHNS and CDR2 SASEGT. V lost 4 bases and J lost 2, with 13 bases in between. Sequencing was carried out using CD4+ T cells from blood, cultured in vitro. The source is a human donor in good health. The chain couples TRBV6-1 to TRBJ2-3; D unresolved. For the CDR3, the DNA is TGTGCCAGCAGTGGGAAACCGGTTTCCACAGATACGCAGTATTTT. Residues: CASSGKPVSTDTQYF.